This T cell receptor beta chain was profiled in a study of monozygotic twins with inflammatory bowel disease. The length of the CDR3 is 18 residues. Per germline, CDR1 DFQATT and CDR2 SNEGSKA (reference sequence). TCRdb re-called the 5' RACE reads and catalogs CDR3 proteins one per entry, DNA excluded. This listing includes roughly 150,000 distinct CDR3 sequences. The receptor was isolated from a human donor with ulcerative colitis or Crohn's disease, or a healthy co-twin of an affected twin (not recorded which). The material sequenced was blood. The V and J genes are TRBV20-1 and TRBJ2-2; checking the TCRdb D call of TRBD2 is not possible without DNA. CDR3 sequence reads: CSAKLRTSGRAFTGELFF.